This T cell receptor beta chain was recovered during a study of blood T cell repertoires in COVID-19. At the level of the study: Italy, Spain and the United States were the sources of the convalescent and acute COVID-19 samples.

Profiled with immunoSEQ multiplex PCR; TCRdb holds only in-frame clones, not every one. The sample contains 150,000 to 200,000 clones, about 84% of which appear only once. Germline V CDR1 and CDR2: KGHSH, LQKENI. The CDR3 has 14 amino acids. V lost 3 bases to trimming and J lost 6 bases, with 12 bases between them. This chain links TRBV18 with TRBJ1-5, with D possibly TRBD1 on 5 matching bases. Material for sequencing was PBMCs or T cells enriched from blood (not recorded which). This clonotype was sampled from a woman aged 40 to 49 with acute COVID-19. CDR3 sequence reads: CASSPGREGQPQHF. As DNA, the CDR3 is TGTGCCAGCTCACCGGGCAGGGAAGGTCAGCCCCAGCATTTT.